The present T cell receptor (beta chain) was sequenced within a study of cytomegalovirus exposure and HLA in healthy donors. PCR amplification relied on 60 Vbeta primers (plus 13 Jbeta primers). Some clones are missing from TCRdb's copy, which holds only in-frame ones; the method was immunoSEQ multiplex PCR. The sample totals over 45,000 clones. The source is a woman between 40 and 55 years old in good health and CMV-seronegative. Sequencing was carried out using PBMCs.

The CDR3 spells CSVTPEGTDTQYF. CDR3 in DNA: TGCAGCGTGACACCGGAGGGCACAGATACGCAGTATTTT. The J gene is TRBJ2-3, the V gene TRBV29-1; D perhaps matches TRBD2 (5 bases). Germline loops: CDR1 SQVTM, CDR2 ANQGSEA. Trimming cost V 6 bases and J 1 base, with 11 bases left between them. This CDR3 is 13 amino acids long.